This T cell receptor (beta chain) is from a study of cytomegalovirus exposure and HLA in healthy donors. Germline lookup yields CDR1 SEHNR and CDR2 FQNEAQ (reference sequence). The CDR3 is 14 amino acids. Trimming pared 5 bases from V and 7 bases from J, leaving 17 bases between. It was with 60 Vbeta and 13 Jbeta primers that the PCR ran. Original processing notes: Later, some 75 million unique TCR beta chains were counted in an analysis, and around 11 million of them were shared. Clones were sequenced by immunoSEQ multiplex PCR, and TCRdb holds only the in-frame ones, with some missing. V and J calls plus clone size are reproduced from that table; the DNA served to infer D and trimming. The data contain approximately 200,000 clones, nearly 80% of them singletons.

J is TRBJ2-5 and V is TRBV7-9, with TRBD2 as a possible D gene (5 bases). The sequencing sample was made of PBMCs. This sequence originates from a woman aged 25 to 45 in good health and CMV-seropositive. CDR3 DNA sequence: TGTGCCAGCAGCACGACTAACACGAAAGGGACCCAGTACTTC. It yields the protein CASSTTNTKGTQYF.